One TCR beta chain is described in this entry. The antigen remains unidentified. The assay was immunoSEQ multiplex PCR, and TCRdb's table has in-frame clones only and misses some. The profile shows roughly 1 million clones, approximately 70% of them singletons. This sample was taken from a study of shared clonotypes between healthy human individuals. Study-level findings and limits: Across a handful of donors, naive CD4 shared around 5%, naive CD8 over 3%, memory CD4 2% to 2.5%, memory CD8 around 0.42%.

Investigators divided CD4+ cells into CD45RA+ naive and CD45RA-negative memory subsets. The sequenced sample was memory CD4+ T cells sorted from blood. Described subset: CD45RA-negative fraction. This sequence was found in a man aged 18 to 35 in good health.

The CDR3 bases are TGCGCCAGCAGCTCGAGACTAGGAATTAGCACAGATACGCAGTATTTT. It yields the protein CASSSRLGISTDTQYF. V usage is TRBV5-1 and J usage is TRBJ2-3; tentative D call: TRBD2 (6 bases). The CDR3 sequence is 16 residues long. Trimming removed 3 bases at V and 0 bases at J, with 14 bases between. In germline, CDR1 is SGHRS, CDR2 YFSETQ.